The clone carrying this TCR beta chain came up a few times. Its specificity is not known. Sequencing was performed with immunoSEQ multiplex PCR; in TCRdb, only in-frame clones are kept and a portion is missing. This table holds around 100,000 clones, about 85% found once. The data originate from a study of T cell responses to AZD1222 COVID-19 vaccine. Broader study findings: No day 14 peak samples; only post-peak repertoires were characterized. CD4 TCRs associated with vaccination spanned spike, dominating at 160-218 and 743-854. Donor demographics were predominantly white British with a female majority; clonal diversity may be underestimated.

Trimming took 3 bases from V and 8 from J; bases not matched to a gene: 15. Germline assignment: CDR1 SGHKS and CDR2 YYEKEE (reference sequence). CDR3 length equals 18 residues. This chain uses TRBV5-5 with TRBJ2-1; 12 positions match TRBD2. The source of this sequence is an adult who received the AZD1222 COVID-19 vaccine. The specimen was peripheral blood, collected 28 days after the second AZD1222 dose. In DNA, the CDR3 is TGTGCCAGCAGCTGGAGGAGGGTGACTAGCGGGAGTAATGATGAGCAGTTCTTC. Protein sequence: CASSWRRVTSGSNDEQFF.